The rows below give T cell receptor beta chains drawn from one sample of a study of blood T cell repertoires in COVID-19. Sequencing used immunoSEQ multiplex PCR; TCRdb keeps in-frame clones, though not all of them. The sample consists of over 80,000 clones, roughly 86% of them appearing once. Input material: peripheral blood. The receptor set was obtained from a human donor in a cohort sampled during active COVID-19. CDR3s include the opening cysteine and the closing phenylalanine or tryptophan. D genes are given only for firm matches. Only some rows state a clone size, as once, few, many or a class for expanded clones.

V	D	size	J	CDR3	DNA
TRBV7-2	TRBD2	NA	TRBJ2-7	CASSYSGSRYEQYF	TGTGCCAGCAGCTATAGCGGGAGCCGATACGAGCAGTACTTC
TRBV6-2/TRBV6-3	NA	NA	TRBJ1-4	CASSPRQGHEKLFF	TGTGCCAGCAGCCCCCGGCAGGGGCATGAAAAACTGTTTTTT
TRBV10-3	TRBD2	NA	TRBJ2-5	CATVGSNVAGQETQYF	TGTGCCACCGTAGGGAGCAACGTAGCGGGGCAAGAGACCCAGTACTTC
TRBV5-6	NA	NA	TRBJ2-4	CASSQYGLRKNIQYF	TGTGCCAGCAGCCAATACGGACTGCGCAAAAACATTCAGTACTTC
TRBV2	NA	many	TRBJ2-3	CASLATDTQYF	TGTGCCAGCCTAGCGACAGATACGCAGTATTTT
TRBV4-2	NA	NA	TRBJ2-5	CASSQGPGQQETQYF	TGTGCCAGCAGCCAAGGTCCGGGACAACAAGAGACCCAGTACTTC
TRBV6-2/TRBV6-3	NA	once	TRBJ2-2	CASSLAGVYGELFF	TGTGCCAGCAGTTTAGCAGGGGTATACGGGGAGCTGTTTTTT
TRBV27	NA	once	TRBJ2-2	CASSFSLWQMNTGELFF	TGTGCCAGCAGTTTCTCTCTTTGGCAGATGAACACCGGGGAGCTGTTTTTT
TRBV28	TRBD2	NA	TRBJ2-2	CASSPGGGLAWGGELFF	TGTGCCAGCAGTCCCGGGGGGGGACTAGCGTGGGGCGGGGAGCTGTTTTTT
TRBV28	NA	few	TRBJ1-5	CASSRFQPQHF	TGTGCCAGCAGTCGGTTTCAGCCCCAGCATTTT
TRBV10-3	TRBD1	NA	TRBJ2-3	CAISKSGTGNTDTQYF	TGTGCCATCAGTAAGAGCGGGACAGGGAACACAGATACGCAGTATTTT
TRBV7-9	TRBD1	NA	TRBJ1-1	CASSFDRESTEAFF	TGTGCCAGCAGCTTCGACAGGGAGAGCACTGAAGCTTTCTTT
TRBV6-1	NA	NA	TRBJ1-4	CASSEGPSNEKLFF	TGTGCCAGCAGTGAAGGGCCTAGTAATGAAAAACTGTTTTTT
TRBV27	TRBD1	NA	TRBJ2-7	CASSLIPGQGKYEQYF	TGTGCCAGCAGTCTTATCCCGGGACAGGGGAAGTACGAGCAGTACTTC